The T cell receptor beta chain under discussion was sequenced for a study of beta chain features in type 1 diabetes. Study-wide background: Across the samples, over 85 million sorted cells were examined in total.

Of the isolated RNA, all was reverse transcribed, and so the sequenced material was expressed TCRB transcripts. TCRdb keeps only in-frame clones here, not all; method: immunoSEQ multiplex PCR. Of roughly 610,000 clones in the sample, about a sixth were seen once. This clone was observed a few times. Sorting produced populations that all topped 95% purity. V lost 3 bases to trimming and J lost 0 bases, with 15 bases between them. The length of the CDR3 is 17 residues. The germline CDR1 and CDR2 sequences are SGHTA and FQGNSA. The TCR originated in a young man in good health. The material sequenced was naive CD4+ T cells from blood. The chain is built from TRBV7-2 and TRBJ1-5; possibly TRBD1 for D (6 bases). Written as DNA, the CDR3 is TGTGCCAGCAGCTTTACCACAGGGTCTTATAGCAATCAGCCCCAGCATTTT. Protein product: CASSFTTGSYSNQPQHF.